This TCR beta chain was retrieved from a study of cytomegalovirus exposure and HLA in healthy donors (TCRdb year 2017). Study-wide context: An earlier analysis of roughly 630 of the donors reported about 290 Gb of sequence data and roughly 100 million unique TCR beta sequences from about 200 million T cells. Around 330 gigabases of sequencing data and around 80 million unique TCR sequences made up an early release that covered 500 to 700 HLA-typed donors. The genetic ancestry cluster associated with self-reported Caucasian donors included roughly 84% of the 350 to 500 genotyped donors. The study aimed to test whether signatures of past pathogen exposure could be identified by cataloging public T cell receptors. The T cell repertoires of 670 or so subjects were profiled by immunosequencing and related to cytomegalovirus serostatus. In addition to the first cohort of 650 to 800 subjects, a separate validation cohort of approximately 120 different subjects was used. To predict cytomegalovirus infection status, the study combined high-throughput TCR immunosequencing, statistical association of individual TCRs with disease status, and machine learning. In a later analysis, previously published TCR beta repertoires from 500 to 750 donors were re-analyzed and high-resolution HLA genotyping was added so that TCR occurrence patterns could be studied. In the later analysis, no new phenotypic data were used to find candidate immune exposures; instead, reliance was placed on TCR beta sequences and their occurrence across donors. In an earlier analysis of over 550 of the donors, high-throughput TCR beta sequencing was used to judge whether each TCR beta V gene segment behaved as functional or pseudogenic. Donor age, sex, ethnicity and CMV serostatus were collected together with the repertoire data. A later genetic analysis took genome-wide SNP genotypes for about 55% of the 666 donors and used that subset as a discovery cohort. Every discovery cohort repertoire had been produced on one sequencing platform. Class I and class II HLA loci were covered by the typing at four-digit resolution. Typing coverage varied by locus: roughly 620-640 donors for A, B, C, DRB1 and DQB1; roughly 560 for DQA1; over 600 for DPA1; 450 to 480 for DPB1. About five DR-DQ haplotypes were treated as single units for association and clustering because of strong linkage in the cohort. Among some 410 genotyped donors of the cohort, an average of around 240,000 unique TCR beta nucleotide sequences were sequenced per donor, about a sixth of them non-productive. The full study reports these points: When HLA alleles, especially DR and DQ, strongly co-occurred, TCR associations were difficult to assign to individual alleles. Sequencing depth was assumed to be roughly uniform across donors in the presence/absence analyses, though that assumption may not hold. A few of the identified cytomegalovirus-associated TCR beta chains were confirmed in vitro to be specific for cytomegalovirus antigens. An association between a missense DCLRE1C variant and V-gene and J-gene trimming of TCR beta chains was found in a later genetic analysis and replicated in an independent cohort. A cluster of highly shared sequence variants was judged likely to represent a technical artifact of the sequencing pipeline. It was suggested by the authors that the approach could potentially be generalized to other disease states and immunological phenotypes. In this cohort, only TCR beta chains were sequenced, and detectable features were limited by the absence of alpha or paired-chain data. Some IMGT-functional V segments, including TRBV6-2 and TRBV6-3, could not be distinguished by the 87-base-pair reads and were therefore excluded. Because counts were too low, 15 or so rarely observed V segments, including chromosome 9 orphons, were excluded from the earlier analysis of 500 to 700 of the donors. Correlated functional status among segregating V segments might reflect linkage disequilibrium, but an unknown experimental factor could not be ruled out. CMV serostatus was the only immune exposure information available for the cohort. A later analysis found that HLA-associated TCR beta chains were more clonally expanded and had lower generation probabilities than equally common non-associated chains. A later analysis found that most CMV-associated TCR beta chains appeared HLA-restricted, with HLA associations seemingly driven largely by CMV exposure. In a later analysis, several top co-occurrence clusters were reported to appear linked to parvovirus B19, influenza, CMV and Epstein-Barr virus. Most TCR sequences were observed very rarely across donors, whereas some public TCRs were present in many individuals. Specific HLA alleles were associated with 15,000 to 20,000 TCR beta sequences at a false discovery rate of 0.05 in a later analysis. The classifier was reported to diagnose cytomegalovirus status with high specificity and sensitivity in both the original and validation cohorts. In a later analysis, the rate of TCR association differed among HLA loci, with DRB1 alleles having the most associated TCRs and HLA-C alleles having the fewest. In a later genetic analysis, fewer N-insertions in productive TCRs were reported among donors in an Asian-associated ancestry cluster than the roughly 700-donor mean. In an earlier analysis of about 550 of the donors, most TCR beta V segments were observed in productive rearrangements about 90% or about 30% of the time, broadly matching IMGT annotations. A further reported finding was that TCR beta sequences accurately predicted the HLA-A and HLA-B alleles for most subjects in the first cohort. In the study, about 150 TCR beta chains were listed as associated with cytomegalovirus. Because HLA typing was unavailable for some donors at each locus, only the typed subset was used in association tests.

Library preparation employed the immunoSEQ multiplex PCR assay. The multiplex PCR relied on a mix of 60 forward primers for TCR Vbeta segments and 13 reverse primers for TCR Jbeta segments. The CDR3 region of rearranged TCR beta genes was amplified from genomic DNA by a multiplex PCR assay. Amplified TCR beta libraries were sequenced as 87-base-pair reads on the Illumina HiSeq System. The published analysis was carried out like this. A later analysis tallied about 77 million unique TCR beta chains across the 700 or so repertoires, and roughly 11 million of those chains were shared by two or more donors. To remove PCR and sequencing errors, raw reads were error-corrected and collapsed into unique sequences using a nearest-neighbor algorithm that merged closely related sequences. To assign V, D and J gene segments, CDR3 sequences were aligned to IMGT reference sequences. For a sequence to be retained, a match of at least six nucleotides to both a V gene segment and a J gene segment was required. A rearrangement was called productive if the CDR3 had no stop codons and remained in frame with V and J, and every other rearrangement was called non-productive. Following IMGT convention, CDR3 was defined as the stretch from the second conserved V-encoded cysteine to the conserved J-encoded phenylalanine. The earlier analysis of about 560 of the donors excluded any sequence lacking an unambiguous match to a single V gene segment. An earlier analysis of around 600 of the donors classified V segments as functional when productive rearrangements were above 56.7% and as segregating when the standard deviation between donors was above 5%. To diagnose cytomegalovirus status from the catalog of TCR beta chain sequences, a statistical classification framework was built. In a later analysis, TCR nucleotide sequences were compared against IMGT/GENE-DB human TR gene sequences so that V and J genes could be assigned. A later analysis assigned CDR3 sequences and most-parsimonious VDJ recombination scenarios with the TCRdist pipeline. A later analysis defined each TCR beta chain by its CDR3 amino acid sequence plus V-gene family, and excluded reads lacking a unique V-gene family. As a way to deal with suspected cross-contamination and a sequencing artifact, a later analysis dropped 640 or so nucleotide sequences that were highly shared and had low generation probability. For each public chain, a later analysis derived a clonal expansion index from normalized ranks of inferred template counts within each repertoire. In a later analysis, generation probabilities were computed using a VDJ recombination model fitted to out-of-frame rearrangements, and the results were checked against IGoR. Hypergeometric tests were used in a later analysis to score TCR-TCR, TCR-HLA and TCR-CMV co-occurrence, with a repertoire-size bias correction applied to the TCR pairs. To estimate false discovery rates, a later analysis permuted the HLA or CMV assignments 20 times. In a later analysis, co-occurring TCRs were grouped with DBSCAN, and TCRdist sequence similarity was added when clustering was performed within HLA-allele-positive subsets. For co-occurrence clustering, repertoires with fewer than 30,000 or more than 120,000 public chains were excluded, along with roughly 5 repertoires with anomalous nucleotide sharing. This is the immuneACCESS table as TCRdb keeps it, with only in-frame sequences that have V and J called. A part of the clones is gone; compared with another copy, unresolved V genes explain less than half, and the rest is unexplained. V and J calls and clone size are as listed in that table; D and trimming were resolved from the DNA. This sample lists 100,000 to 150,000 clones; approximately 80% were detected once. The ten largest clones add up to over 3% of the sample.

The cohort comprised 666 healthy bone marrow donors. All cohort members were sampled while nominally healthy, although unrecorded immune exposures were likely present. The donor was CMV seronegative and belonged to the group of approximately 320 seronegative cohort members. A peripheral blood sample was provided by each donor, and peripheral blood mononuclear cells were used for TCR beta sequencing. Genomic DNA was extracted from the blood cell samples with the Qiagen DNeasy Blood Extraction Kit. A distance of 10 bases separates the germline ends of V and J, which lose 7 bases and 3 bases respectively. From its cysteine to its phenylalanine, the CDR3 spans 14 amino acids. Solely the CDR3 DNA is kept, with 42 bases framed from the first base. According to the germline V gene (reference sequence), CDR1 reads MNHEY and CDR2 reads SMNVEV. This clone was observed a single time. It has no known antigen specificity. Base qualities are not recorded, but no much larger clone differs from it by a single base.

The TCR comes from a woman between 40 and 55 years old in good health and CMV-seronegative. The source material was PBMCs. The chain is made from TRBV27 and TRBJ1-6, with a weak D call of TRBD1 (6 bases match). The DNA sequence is TGTGCCAGCACCCAGACAGGCTATAATTCACCCCTCCACTTT. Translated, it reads CASTQTGYNSPLHF.